This T cell receptor beta chain was sequenced in a study of brain T cells in children with intractable seizures. Sequenced by immunoSEQ multiplex PCR; TCRdb stores in-frame clones only, minus some. The table lists 80,000 or so clones, approximately 94% of them singletons. Only cases whose brain tissue showed the highest T cell transcript signatures were sequenced. Before surgery, patients took at least one anti-epileptic drug. The starting material was peripheral blood, obtained at surgery. The TCR was taken from a boy under two years old with tuberous sclerosis and intractable seizures.

CDR3 in amino acids: CASPEPDNPYYNEQFF. CDR3 DNA: TGTGCCAGTCCAGAACCCGACAACCCCTACTACAATGAGCAGTTCTTC. The rearrangement links TRBV7-9 to TRBJ2-1; D ambiguous. The CDR3 covers 16 residues. The V gene lost 9 bases and the J gene lost 3 bases, with 21 bases spanning the gap. CDR1 SEHNR and CDR2 FQNEAQ come from the germline V gene (reference sequence).